Described below is a single T cell receptor (beta chain) sequence and its context. A second PCR of 7 to 11 cycles used a sample-barcoded 5' primer and a J-beta primer mix. TCRdb processed the 5' RACE reads anew with MiXCR; each CDR3 protein has one entry. Of roughly 570,000 distinct CDR3 sequences in the sample, 27% are singletons; the top ten hold about a fifth. Isolation recovered at least 6 million PBMCs from every sample. This specimen comes from a study of blood T cells in healthy people across ages. CDR3 length: 16 amino acids. Trimming left V 4 bases short and J 4 bases short, with 20 bases between. Per germline, CDR1 SGHRS and CDR2 YFSETQ.

The rearrangement uses TRBV5-1 and TRBJ1-1; D is perhaps TRBD1 (6 bases). What was sequenced was blood. The sequence was collected from a woman in her seventies in good health. The CDR3 reads CASSHSPGQPSTEAFF. In nucleotides, the CDR3 is TGCGCCAGCAGCCATAGCCCGGGACAACCGAGCACTGAAGCTTTCTTT.